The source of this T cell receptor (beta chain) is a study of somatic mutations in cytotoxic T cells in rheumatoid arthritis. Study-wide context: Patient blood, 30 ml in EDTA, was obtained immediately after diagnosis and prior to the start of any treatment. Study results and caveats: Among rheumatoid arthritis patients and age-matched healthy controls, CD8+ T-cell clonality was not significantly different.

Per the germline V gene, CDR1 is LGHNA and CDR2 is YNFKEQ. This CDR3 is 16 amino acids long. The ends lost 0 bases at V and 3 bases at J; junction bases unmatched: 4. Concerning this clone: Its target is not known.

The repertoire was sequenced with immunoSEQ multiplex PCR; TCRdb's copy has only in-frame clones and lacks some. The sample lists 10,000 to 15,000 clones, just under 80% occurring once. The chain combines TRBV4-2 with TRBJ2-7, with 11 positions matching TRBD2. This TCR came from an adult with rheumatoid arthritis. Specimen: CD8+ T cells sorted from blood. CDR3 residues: CASSQDPGTSGYEQYF. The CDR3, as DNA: TGTGCCAGCAGCCAAGACCCCGGGACTAGCGGCTACGAGCAGTACTTC.